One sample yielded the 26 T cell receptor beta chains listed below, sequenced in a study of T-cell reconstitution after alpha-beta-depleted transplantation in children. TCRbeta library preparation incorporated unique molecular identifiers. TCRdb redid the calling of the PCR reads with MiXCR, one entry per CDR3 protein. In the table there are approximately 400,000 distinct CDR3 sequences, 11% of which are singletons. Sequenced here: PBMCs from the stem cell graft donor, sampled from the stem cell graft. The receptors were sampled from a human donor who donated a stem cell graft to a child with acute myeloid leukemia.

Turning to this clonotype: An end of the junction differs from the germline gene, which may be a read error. The CDR3 is CASSEGLKTQCF. CDR3 nucleotide sequence: TGTGCCAGCAGTGAAGGGTTAAAGACCCAGTGCTTC. The chain uses TRBV2 and TRBJ2-5; no definite D call. The CDR3 runs to 12 residues. Germline V gene lookup returns CDR1 SNHLY and CDR2 FYNNEI.

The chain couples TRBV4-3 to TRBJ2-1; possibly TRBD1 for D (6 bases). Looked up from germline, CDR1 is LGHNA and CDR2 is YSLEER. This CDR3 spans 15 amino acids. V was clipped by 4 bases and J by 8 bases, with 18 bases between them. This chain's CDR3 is CASSRLRQGSYEQFF. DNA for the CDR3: TGCGCCAGCAGCCGTTTGCGCCAGGGGTCATATGAGCAGTTCTTC.

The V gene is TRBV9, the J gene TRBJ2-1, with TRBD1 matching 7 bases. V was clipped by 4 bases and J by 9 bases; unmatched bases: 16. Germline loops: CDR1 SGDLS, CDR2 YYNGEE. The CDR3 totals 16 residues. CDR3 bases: TGTGCCAGCAGCCCAACTCCGGGACAGACTGTAGCTGAGCAGTTCTTC. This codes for CASSPTPGQTVAEQFF.

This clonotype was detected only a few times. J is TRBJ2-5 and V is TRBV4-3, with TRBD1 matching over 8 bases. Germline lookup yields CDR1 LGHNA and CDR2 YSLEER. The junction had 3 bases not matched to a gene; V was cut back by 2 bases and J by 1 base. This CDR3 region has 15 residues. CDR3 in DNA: TGCGCCAGCAGCCAACAGGGGGCGACCCAAGAGACCCAGTACTTC. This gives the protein CASSQQGATQETQYF.

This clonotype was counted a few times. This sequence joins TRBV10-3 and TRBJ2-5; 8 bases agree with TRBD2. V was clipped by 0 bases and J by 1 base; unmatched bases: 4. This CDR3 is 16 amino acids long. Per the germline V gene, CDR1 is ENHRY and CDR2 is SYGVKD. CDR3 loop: CAISESSGGFQETQYF. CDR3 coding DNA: TGTGCCATCAGTGAGTCTTCGGGGGGGTTCCAAGAGACCCAGTACTTC.

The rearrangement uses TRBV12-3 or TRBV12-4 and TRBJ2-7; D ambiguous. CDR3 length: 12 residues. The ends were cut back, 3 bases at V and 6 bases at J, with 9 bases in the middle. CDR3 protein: CASSFSSSEQYF. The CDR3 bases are TGTGCCAGCAGTTTTTCTAGTTCCGAGCAGTACTTC.

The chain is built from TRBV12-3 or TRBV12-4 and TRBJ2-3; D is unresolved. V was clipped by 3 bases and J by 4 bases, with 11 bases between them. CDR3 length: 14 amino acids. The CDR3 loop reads CASSFMGFADTQYF. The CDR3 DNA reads TGTGCCAGCAGTTTTATGGGCTTCGCAGATACGCAGTATTTT.

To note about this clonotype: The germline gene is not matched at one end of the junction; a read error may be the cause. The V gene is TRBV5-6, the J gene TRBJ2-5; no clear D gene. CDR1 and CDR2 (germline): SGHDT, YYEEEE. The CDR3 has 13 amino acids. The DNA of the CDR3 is TGTTCCAGCAGCTTCAGAGCCCAAGAGACCCAGTACTTC. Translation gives CSSSFRAQETQYF. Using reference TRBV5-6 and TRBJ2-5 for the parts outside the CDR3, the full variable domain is DAGVTQSPTHLIKTRGQQVTLRCSPKSGHDTVSWYQQALGQGPQFIFQYYEEEERQRGNFPDRFSGHQFPNYSSELNVNALLLGDSALYLCSSSFRAQETQYFGPGTRLLVL.

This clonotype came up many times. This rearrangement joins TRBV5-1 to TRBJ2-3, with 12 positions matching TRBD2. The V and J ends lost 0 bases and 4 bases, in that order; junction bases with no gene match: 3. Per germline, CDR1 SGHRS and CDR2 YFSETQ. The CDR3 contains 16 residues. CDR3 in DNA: TGCGCCAGCAGCTTGGTTCCTAGCGGGGGGGCAGATACGCAGTATTTT. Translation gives CASSLVPSGGADTQYF.

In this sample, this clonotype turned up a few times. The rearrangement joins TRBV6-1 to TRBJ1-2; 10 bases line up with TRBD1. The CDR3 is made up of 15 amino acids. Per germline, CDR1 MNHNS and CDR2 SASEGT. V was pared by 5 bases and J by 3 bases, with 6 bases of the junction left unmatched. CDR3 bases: TGTGCCAGCAGTAATCGGACAGGGGGGCACTATGGCTACACCTTC. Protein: CASSNRTGGHYGYTF.

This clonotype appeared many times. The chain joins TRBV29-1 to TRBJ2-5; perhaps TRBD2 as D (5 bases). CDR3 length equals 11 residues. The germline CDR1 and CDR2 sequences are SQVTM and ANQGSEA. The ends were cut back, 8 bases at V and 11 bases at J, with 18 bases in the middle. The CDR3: CSIWTETTQYF. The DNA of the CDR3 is TGCAGCATCTGGACTGAGACGACTCAGTACTTC.

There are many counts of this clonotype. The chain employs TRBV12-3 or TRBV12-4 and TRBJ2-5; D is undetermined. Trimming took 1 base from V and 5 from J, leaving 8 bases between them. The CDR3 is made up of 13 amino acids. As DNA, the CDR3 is TGTGCCAGCAGTTTAGGGCGGCTTGAGACCCAGTACTTC. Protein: CASSLGRLETQYF.

CDR3 coding DNA: TGTGCCAGCAGTTACAGGTATCGGACTGAAGCTTTCTTT. Amino acids: CASSYRYRTEAFF. The chain couples TRBV25-1 to TRBJ1-1; D is possibly TRBD1 (5 bases). V was cut by 5 bases and J by 5 bases, with 12 bases left in between. Germline-derived CDR1 and CDR2 are MGHDK and SYGVNS. This CDR3 is 13 amino acids long.

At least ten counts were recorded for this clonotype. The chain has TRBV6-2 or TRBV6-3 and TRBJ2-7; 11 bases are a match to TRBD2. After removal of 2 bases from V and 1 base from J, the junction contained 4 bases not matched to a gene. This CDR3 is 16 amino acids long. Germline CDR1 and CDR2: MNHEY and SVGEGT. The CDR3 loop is CASSYGRLAGSYEQYF. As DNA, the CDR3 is TGTGCCAGCAGTTACGGTCGACTAGCGGGGTCCTACGAGCAGTACTTC.

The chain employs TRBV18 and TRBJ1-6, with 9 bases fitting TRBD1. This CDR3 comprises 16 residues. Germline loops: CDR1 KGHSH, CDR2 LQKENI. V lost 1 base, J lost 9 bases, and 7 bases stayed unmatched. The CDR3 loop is CASSPQEGQGGSPLHF. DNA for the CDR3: TGTGCCAGCTCACCACAGGAGGGACAGGGCGGTTCACCCCTCCACTTT.

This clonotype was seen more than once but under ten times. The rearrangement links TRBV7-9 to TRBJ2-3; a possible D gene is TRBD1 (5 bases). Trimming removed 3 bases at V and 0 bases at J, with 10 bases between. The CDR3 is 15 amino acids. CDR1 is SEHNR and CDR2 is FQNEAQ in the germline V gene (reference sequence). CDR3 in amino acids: CASSFVQGSTDTQYF. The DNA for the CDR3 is TGTGCCAGCAGCTTTGTGCAGGGAAGCACAGATACGCAGTATTTT.

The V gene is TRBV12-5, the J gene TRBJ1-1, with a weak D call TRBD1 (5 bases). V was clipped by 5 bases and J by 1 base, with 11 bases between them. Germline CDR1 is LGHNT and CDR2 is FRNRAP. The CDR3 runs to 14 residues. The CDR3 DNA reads TGTGCTAGTGGTCTCGACAGTTCGAACACTGAAGCTTTCTTT. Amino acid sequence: CASGLDSSNTEAFF.

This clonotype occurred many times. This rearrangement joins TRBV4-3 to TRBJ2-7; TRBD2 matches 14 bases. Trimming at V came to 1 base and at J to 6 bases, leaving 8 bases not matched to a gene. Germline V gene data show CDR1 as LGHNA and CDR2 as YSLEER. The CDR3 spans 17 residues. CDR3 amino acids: CASSQGPGLAGEGEQYF. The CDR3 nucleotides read TGCGCCAGCAGCCAAGGCCCGGGACTAGCGGGAGAAGGCGAGCAGTACTTC.

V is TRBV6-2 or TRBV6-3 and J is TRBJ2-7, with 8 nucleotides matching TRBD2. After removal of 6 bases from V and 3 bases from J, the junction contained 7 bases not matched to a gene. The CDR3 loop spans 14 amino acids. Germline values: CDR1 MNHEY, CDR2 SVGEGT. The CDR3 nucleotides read TGTGCCAGCAGAGAAATAGCGGGGCTCTACGAGCAGTACTTC. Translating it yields CASREIAGLYEQYF.

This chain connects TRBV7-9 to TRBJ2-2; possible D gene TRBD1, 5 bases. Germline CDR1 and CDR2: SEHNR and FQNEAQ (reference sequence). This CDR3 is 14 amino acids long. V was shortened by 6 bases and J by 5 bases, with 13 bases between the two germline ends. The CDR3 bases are TGTGCCAGCAGTATTTATCAGGGAACCGGGGAGCTGTTTTTT. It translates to CASSIYQGTGELFF.

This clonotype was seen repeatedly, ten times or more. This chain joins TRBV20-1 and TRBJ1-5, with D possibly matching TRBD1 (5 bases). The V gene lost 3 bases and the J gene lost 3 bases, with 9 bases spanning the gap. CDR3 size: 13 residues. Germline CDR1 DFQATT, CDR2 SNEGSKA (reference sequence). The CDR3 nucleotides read TGCAGTGCTAGGTGGGGGGACAATCAGCCCCAGCATTTT. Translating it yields CSARWGDNQPQHF.

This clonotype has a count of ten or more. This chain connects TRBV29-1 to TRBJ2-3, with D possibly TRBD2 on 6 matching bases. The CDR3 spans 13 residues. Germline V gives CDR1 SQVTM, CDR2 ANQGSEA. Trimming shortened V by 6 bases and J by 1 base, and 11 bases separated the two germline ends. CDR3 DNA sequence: TGCAGCGTCGGTGGAGGGGGCACAGATACGCAGTATTTT. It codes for CSVGGGGTDTQYF.

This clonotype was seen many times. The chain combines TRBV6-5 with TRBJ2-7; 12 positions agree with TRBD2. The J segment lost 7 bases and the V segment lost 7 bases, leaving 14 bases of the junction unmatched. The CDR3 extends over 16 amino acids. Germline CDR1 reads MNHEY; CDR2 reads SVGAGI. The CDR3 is CASTPGTSGLTREQYF. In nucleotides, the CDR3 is TGTGCCAGCACTCCCGGGACTAGCGGGCTCACGAGGGAGCAGTACTTC.

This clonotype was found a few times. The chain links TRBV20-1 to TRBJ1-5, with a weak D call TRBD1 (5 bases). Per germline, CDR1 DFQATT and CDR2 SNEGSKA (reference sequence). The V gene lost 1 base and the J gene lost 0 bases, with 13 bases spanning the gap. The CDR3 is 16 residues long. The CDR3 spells CSARALTETSNQPQHF. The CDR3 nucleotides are TGCAGTGCTAGAGCTTTGACAGAAACTAGCAATCAGCCCCAGCATTTT.

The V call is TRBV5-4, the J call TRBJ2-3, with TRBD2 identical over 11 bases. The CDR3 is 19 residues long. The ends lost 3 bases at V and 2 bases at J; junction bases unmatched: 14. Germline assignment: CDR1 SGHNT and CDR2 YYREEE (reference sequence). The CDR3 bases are TGTGCCAGCAGCTCACACCCTAGCGGGAGGTCCCCCAACACAGATACGCAGTATTTT. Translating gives CASSSHPSGRSPNTDTQYF. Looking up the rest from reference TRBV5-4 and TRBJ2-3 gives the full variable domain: ETGVTQSPTHLIKTRGQQVTLRCSSQSGHNTVSWYQQALGQGPQFIFQYYREEENGRGNFPPRFSGLQFPNYSSELNVNALELDDSALYLCASSSHPSGRSPNTDTQYFGPGTRLTVL.

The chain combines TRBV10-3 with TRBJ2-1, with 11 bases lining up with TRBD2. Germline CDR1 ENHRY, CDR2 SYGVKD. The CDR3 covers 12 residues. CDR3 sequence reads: CASGGADNEQFF. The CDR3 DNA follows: TGTGCTAGCGGGGGGGCAGACAATGAGCAGTTCTTC.